These 10 T cell receptor beta chains were sequenced from one sample in a study of T cell changes during pregnancy in multiple sclerosis. Libraries were prepared by immunoSEQ multiplex PCR; TCRdb keeps only in-frame clonotypes and omits some of them. This sample carries 80,000 to 130,000 clones, more than 90% of them seen once, and the ten largest clones take more than 0.95%. Source: peripheral blood, taken in the second trimester of pregnancy. The origin of the receptors is a female donor with multiple sclerosis, enrolled in a pregnancy study.

The CDR3 DNA is TGTGCCTGGAGTTTGGGGGGTAACTATGGCTACACCTTC. Translation: CAWSLGGNYGYTF. The chain combines TRBV30 with TRBJ1-2; weak D call: TRBD1 (5 bases). CDR1 and CDR2 (germline): GTSNPN, SVGIG (reference sequence). This CDR3 spans 13 amino acids. V shed 2 bases and J shed 1 base, with 8 bases lying between them.

The chain combines TRBV27 with TRBJ1-1, with TRBD1 as a possible D gene (5 bases). Germline values: CDR1 MNHEY, CDR2 SMNVEV (reference sequence). V was clipped by 0 bases and J by 8 bases, with 13 bases between them. The CDR3 length is 14 residues. The CDR3 spells CASSLSGQRAEAFF. The CDR3 DNA sequence: TGTGCCAGCAGTTTATCGGGGCAGCGCGCCGAAGCTTTCTTT.

At least ten counts were recorded for this clone. Distinct nucleotide sequences in the sample also encode this CDR3. The rearrangement uses TRBV27 and TRBJ2-1; D is unclear. CDR3 length: 13 residues. Germline V gene sequence: CDR1 MNHEY, CDR2 SMNVEV (reference sequence). The ends were cut back, 2 bases at V and 3 bases at J, with 5 bases in the middle. The CDR3 loop is CASSLRFYNEQFF. The DNA for the CDR3 is TGTGCCAGCAGTTTACGGTTCTACAATGAGCAGTTCTTC.

The chain employs TRBV30 and TRBJ2-7, with a possible D match to TRBD1 (6 bases). The CDR3 runs 12 residues. V was trimmed by 1 base and J by 6 bases, leaving 10 bases between them. CDR1 GTSNPN and CDR2 SVGIG come from the germline V gene (reference sequence). The DNA of the CDR3 is TGTGCCTGGAGTGAGGCAGGGGTCGAGCAGTACTTC. Its translation: CAWSEAGVEQYF.

This clone was detected once. The rearrangement joins TRBV19 to TRBJ1-4, with D possibly matching TRBD1 (6 bases). Germline lookup yields CDR1 LNHDA and CDR2 SQIVND (reference sequence). The ends were cut back, 6 bases at V and 10 bases at J, with 21 bases in the middle. The CDR3 consists of 15 residues. Here the CDR3 reads CASSPYRDELAKLFF. CDR3 DNA sequence: TGTGCCAGTAGCCCCTACAGGGATGAGCTCGCAAAACTGTTTTTT.

The V and J genes are TRBV5-1 and TRBJ2-7; 9 bases align to TRBD2. The V gene end was trimmed by 8 bases and the J gene end by 2 bases; junction bases not matched to a gene: 14. The CDR3 is 16 amino acids. Germline lookup yields CDR1 SGHRS and CDR2 YFSETQ. The CDR3 coding sequence is TGCGCCAGTATCTTAGCGGGAGATCCTTCCCCCTACGAGCAGTACTTC. Encoded protein: CASILAGDPSPYEQYF.

The table lists this clone with a count of one. This chain uses TRBV5-1 with TRBJ2-5; D not resolved. V shed 0 bases and J shed 2 bases, with 14 bases lying between them. This CDR3 spans 16 amino acids. From germline, CDR1 is SGHRS and CDR2 YFSETQ. The CDR3 spells CASSLALATLQETQYF. Here the CDR3 DNA reads TGCGCCAGCAGCTTGGCCTTGGCGACACTTCAAGAGACCCAGTACTTC.

The chain couples TRBV5-1 to TRBJ2-1; 11 positions match TRBD2. The germline V gene encodes CDR1 SGHRS and CDR2 YFSETQ. This CDR3 region has 16 residues. V lost 3 bases and J lost 7; bases outside the gene matches: 9. The CDR3 coding sequence is TGCGCCAGCAGCTATGTTAGCGGGGGGGCCAGAAATGAGCAGTTCTTC. It translates to CASSYVSGGARNEQFF.

The rearrangement links TRBV7-3 to TRBJ2-5, with D perhaps TRBD1 (5 bases). Trimming took off 2 bases at V and 1 base at J, with 8 bases between the two ends. The V gene's germline CDR1 is SGHTA and CDR2 FQGTGA. The CDR3 is made up of 14 amino acids. Here the CDR3 DNA reads TGTGCCAGCAGCTTAGACAGTTTCCAAGAGACCCAGTACTTC. It codes for CASSLDSFQETQYF.

The V call is TRBV7-9, the J call TRBJ1-1; D not certain. The CDR3 extends over 12 amino acids. Germline V lookup: CDR1 SEHNR, CDR2 FQNEAQ (reference sequence). The germline V and J ends were trimmed by 7 bases and 1 base, with 7 bases remaining between them. CDR3 sequence: CASKQTNTEAFF. CDR3 sequence (DNA): TGTGCCAGCAAACAGACGAACACTGAAGCTTTCTTT.